Listed here are 7 T cell receptor beta chains from one sample, sequenced in a study of blood T cell repertoires in COVID-19. The repertoire was sequenced with immunoSEQ multiplex PCR; TCRdb's copy has only in-frame clones and lacks some. The sample includes around 180,000 clones, around 77% seen only once; the top ten take roughly 6.8%. The sequenced sample consisted of peripheral blood. These receptor sequences come from a man aged 65 to 85 with active or convalescent COVID-19.

The V call is TRBV20-1, the J call TRBJ1-2; perhaps TRBD1 as D (6 bases). V lost 3 bases and J lost 8, with 16 bases in between. CDR1 and CDR2 (germline): DFQATT, SNEGSKA (reference sequence). The CDR3 spans 13 residues. The CDR3 nucleotides are TGCAGTGCTAGTGAGGGGGGGCTGAAGGGCTACACCTTC. As protein: CSASEGGLKGYTF.

The rearrangement joins TRBV21-1 to TRBJ2-7; the tabulated D call, TRBD2, remains unverified against the DNA. TRBV21-1 is shown as a pseudogene. The CDR3 contains 11 residues. CDR3 protein: CASSKRREQYF. The CDR3 nucleotides are TGTGCCAGCAGCAAACGTCGCGAGCAGTACTTC.

The chain has TRBV6-5 and TRBJ2-3; TRBD2 aligns across 9 bases. With 5 bases clipped from V and 7 bases from J, the junction kept 7 bases outside the gene matches. The CDR3 is 14 residues long. Germline CDR1 MNHEY, CDR2 SVGAGI. This chain's CDR3 is CASSLAGLGNTQYF. The CDR3 DNA is TGTGCCAGCAGTCTAGCGGGGTTGGGGAATACGCAGTATTTT.

J is TRBJ1-5 and V is TRBV3-1 (or the pseudogene TRBV3-2), with no clear D. V lost 0 bases to trimming and J lost 4 bases, with 4 bases between them. This CDR3 comprises 13 residues. The germline gives CDR1 LGHDT, CDR2 YNNKEL (reference sequence). This CDR3 reads CASSQDSNQPQHF. The CDR3 DNA follows: TGTGCCAGCAGCCAAGATTCGAATCAGCCCCAGCATTTT.

CDR3 coding DNA: TGTGCCAGCAGTGAACGCTTGCCTCGGGAAAAACTGTTTTTT. Translated: CASSERLPREKLFF. The chain combines TRBV6-1 with TRBJ1-4, with D hard to call. The CDR3 loop spans 14 amino acids. The germline gives CDR1 MNHNS, CDR2 SASEGT. Deletions cut 2 bases from V and 8 bases from J, with 12 bases between.

Only a few counts were recorded for this clone. The chain couples TRBV2 to TRBJ2-3; weak D call: TRBD2 (7 bases). The V gene lost 9 bases and the J gene lost 1 base, with 17 bases spanning the gap. In germline, CDR1 is SNHLY, CDR2 FYNNEI. The CDR3 extends over 15 amino acids. In DNA, the CDR3 is TGTGCCAGTACTAACGGGGGGCGGGGCACAGATACGCAGTATTTT. Amino acids: CASTNGGRGTDTQYF.

This clone was counted between two and nine times. The rearrangement links TRBV19 to TRBJ2-5; possible D gene TRBD2, 5 bases. Germline assignment: CDR1 LNHDA and CDR2 SQIVND (reference sequence). Trimming stripped 5 bases from V and 5 bases from J, with 18 bases between. The CDR3 totals 15 residues. The CDR3 is CASSPGLSLRETQYF. Written as DNA, the CDR3 is TGTGCCAGTAGTCCCGGACTCTCTCTCCGGGAGACCCAGTACTTC.